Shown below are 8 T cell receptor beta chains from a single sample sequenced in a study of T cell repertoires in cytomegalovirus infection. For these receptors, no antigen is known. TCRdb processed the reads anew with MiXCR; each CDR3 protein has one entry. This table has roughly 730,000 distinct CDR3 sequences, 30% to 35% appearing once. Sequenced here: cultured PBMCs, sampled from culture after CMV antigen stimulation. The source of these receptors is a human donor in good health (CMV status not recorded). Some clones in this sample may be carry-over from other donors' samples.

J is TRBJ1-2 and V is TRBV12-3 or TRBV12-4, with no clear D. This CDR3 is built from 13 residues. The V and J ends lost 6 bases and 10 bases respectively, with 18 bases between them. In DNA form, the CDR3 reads TGTGCCAGCAGCCCCCTCAGGTCGGATGACTACACCTTC. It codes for CASSPLRSDDYTF.

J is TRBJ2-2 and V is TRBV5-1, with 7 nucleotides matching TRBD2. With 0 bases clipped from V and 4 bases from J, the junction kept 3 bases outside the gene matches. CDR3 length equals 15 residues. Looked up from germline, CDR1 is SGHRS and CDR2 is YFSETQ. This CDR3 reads CASSLGAGTTGELFF. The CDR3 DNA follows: TGCGCCAGCAGCTTGGGAGCGGGAACCACCGGGGAGCTGTTTTTT.

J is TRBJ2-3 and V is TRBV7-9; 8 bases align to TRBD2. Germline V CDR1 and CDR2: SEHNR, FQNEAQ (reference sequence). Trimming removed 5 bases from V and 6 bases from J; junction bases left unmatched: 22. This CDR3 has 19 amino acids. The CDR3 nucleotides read TGTGCCAGCAGCCACAACGACAGAGCTGGTCGGGAGGGCCTTGATACGCAGTATTTT. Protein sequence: CASSHNDRAGREGLDTQYF.

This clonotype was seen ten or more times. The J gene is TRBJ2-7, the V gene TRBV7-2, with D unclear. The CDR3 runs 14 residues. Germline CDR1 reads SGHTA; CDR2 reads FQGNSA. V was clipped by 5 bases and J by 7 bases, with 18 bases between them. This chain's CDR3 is CASSLTLLKGEQYF. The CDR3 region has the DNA TGTGCCAGCAGCCTAACCCTTTTGAAGGGAGAGCAGTACTTC. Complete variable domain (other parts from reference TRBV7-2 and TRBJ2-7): GAGVSQSPSNKVTEKGKDVELRCDPISGHTALYWYRQSLGQGLEFLIYFQGNSAPDKSGLPSDRFSAERTGGSVSTLTIQRTQQEDSAVYLCASSLTLLKGEQYFGPGTRLTVT.

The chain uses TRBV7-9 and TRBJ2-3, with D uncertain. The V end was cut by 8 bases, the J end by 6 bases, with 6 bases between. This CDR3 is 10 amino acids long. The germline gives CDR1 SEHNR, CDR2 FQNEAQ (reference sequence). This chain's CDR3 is CASRVDTQYF. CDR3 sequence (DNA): TGTGCCAGCCGGGTGGATACGCAGTATTTT.

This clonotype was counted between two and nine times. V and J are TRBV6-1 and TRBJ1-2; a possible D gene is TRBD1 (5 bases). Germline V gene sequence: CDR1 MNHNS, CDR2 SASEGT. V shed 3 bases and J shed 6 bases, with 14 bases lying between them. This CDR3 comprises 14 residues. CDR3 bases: TGTGCCAGCAGTGAGAGGGGCCTTTTGAATGGCTACACCTTC. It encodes CASSERGLLNGYTF.

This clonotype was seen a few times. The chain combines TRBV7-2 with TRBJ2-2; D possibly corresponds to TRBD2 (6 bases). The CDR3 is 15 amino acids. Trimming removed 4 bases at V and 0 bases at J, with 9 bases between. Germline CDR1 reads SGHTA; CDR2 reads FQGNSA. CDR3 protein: CASSYRTTNTGELFF. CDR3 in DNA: TGTGCCAGCAGCTATAGGACTACGAACACCGGGGAGCTGTTTTTT.

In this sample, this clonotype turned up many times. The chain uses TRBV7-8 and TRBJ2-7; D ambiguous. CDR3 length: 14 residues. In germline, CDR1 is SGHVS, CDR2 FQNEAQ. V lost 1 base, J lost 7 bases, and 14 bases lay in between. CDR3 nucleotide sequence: TGTGCCAGCAGCTTAGTCGTGGGATGGAGAGAGCAGTACTTC. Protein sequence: CASSLVVGWREQYF.